The 30 T cell receptor beta chains below were found in one sample sequenced in a study of T cell responses to AZD1222 COVID-19 vaccine. Here immunoSEQ multiplex PCR was the method, and the copy in TCRdb shows in-frame clones only, minus some. Here the sample spans about 120,000 clones, 70% to 90% being singletons. The specimen comprised peripheral blood, sampled on day 0 of AZD1222 vaccination. Every receptor here comes from an adult in good health.

The chain carries TRBV27 and TRBJ1-2, with unresolved D. Trimming stripped 5 bases from V and 4 bases from J, with 14 bases between. In germline, CDR1 is MNHEY, CDR2 SMNVEV (reference sequence). There are 14 residues in the CDR3. This CDR3 reads CASSPQMGPYGYTF. The DNA for the CDR3 is TGTGCCAGCAGTCCCCAGATGGGCCCCTATGGCTACACCTTC.

V and J are TRBV5-4 and TRBJ2-7; 9 bases agree with TRBD2. Germline-derived CDR1 and CDR2 are SGHNT and YYREEE (reference sequence). V dropped 3 bases and J dropped 6; count of bases not matched to a gene: 13. The CDR3 is 16 residues long. CDR3 in DNA: TGTGCCAGCAGCTCCCTAGCGGGAAACGTACTGGGCGAGCAGTACTTC. This gives the protein CASSSLAGNVLGEQYF.

This clone appeared many times. The J gene is TRBJ2-3, the V gene TRBV5-6; 10 nucleotides agree with TRBD2. Germline V lookup: CDR1 SGHDT, CDR2 YYEEEE. The ends lost 3 bases at V and 4 bases at J; junction bases unmatched: 5. CDR3 length: 15 residues. Here the CDR3 reads CASSWQRGGADTQYF. The CDR3 region has the DNA TGTGCCAGCAGCTGGCAGCGGGGGGGGGCAGATACGCAGTATTTT.

The rearrangement links TRBV11-3 to TRBJ2-5; 12 bases align to TRBD1. Germline V gene sequence: CDR1 SGHNT, CDR2 YENEEA. This CDR3 spans 18 amino acids. With V trimmed by 5 bases and J by 4 bases, 14 bases remained unmatched. The chain's CDR3 is CASSHLGPGQGARETQYF. The CDR3 nucleotides read TGTGCCAGCAGCCATTTGGGGCCGGGACAGGGGGCGCGAGAGACCCAGTACTTC.

This chain links TRBV6-5 with TRBJ2-7, with no clear D. Germline CDR1 and CDR2: MNHEY and SVGAGI. The V and J ends lost 10 bases and 2 bases respectively, with 12 bases between them. CDR3 length: 12 amino acids. CDR3 in amino acids: CAIRTDTYEQYF. Written as DNA, the CDR3 is TGTGCCATCCGGACGGATACCTACGAGCAGTACTTC.

The chain couples TRBV29-1 to TRBJ1-1; D is ambiguous. V gave up 6 bases and J gave up 0 bases, with 11 bases separating them. The CDR3 is made up of 13 amino acids. Per germline, CDR1 SQVTM and CDR2 ANQGSEA. As DNA, the CDR3 is TGCAGCGTGGTCAGGTTCGTGAACACTGAAGCTTTCTTT. Translation gives CSVVRFVNTEAFF. Combining the CDR3 with reference TRBV29-1 and TRBJ1-1 gives the whole variable domain SAVISQKPSRDICQRGTSLTIQCQVDSQVTMMFWYRQQPGQSLTLIATANQGSEATYESGFVIDKFPISRPNLTFSTLTVSNMSPEDSSIYLCSVVRFVNTEAFFGQGTRLTVV.

This clone was recorded only once. The chain carries TRBV6-5 and TRBJ2-5; no firm D call. The CDR3 extends over 13 amino acids. Germline values: CDR1 MNHEY, CDR2 SVGAGI. V lost 5 bases and J lost 1, with 8 bases in between. As DNA, the CDR3 is TGTGCCAGCAGTCTGGCAGCCCAAGAGACCCAGTACTTC. This translates into CASSLAAQETQYF.

The chain is built from TRBV12-3 or TRBV12-4 and TRBJ1-1, with D perhaps TRBD1 (5 bases). The CDR3 runs to 12 residues. V was trimmed by 7 bases and J by 1 base, leaving 7 bases between them. Here the CDR3 reads CASTDRNTEAFF. For the CDR3, the DNA is TGTGCCAGCACCGACAGGAACACTGAAGCTTTCTTT.

This chain links TRBV7-2 with TRBJ1-4, with D perhaps TRBD1 (5 bases). Germline values: CDR1 SGHTA, CDR2 FQGNSA. This CDR3 is built from 13 residues. The V end was cut by 5 bases, the J end by 8 bases, with 12 bases between. CDR3 DNA sequence: TGTGCCAGCAGCGGGGCCTGGGGGGAAAAACTGTTTTTT. It codes for CASSGAWGEKLFF.

The chain links TRBV2 to TRBJ2-5, with TRBD2 matching over 10 bases. Germline V CDR1 and CDR2: SNHLY, FYNNEI. The CDR3 covers 16 residues. V shed 4 bases, J shed 5 bases, and the junction held 10 bases outside the gene matches. The DNA of the CDR3 is TGTGCCAGCAGTGGCTTCCTAGCGGGAGAGGCGGAGACCCAGTACTTC. This sequence encodes CASSGFLAGEAETQYF. The full variable domain, with the rest looked up from reference TRBV2 and TRBJ2-5, is EPEVTQTPSHQVTQMGQEVILRCVPISNHLYFYWYRQILGQKVEFLVSFYNNEISEKSEIFDDQFSVERPDGSNFTLKIRSTKLEDSAMYFCASSGFLAGEAETQYFGPGTRLLVL.

J is TRBJ2-2 and V is TRBV5-1, with D unclear. Germline loops: CDR1 SGHRS, CDR2 YFSETQ. The V gene lost 4 bases and the J gene lost 3 bases, with 10 bases spanning the gap. This CDR3 is 14 amino acids long. The CDR3 bases are TGCGCCAGCAGCCTTAAGACTGACACCGGGGAGCTGTTTTTT. It is translated as CASSLKTDTGELFF.

The chain carries TRBV6-5 and TRBJ2-7; 8 nucleotides line up with TRBD1. This CDR3 contains 15 residues. V was clipped by 5 bases and J by 6 bases; unmatched bases: 12. Germline lookup yields CDR1 MNHEY and CDR2 SVGAGI. The CDR3 sequence: CASSLPRQGFFEQYF. The CDR3 region has the DNA TGTGCCAGCAGTCTCCCCAGACAGGGGTTTTTCGAGCAGTACTTC.

The genes are TRBV4-3 and TRBJ2-6, with 11 positions matching TRBD2. V gave up 8 bases and J gave up 2 bases; unmatched junction bases: 11. The germline V gene encodes CDR1 LGHNA and CDR2 YSLEER. The CDR3 is made up of 18 amino acids. The CDR3 loop reads CASSKGGLAETGANVLTF. CDR3 bases: TGCGCCAGCTCCAAAGGGGGACTAGCGGAGACTGGGGCCAACGTCCTGACTTTC.

This chain links TRBV28 with TRBJ2-1; 7 bases line up with TRBD1. The V gene's germline CDR1 is MDHEN and CDR2 SYDVKM. With V trimmed by 5 bases and J by 2 bases, 9 bases remained unmatched. The length of the CDR3 is 16 residues. The CDR3 DNA is TGTGCCAGCAGTCTCCACAGGGGTTTGCCCTACAATGAGCAGTTCTTC. Translating gives CASSLHRGLPYNEQFF.

V and J are TRBV11-2 and TRBJ2-3, with 7 nucleotides matching TRBD2. Trimming at V came to 1 base and at J to 5 bases, leaving 12 bases not matched to a gene. The germline V gene encodes CDR1 SGHAT and CDR2 FQNNGV. There are 17 residues in the CDR3. DNA of the CDR3: TGTGCCAGCAGCTTAGCCCCTAGCGCCCAGCGGGGAGATACGCAGTATTTT. Translated: CASSLAPSAQRGDTQYF.

This clone appeared a single time. The chain has TRBV19 and TRBJ1-2, with 8 bases that match TRBD1. This CDR3 is built from 16 residues. Trimming took 4 bases from V and 8 from J; bases not matched to a gene: 15. Germline CDR1 LNHDA, CDR2 SQIVND (reference sequence). In nucleotides, the CDR3 is TGTGCCAGTAGTAGAAACGGCGGACAGGGCGAGGGGGGCTACACCTTC. Residues: CASSRNGGQGEGGYTF.

The genes are TRBV5-4 and TRBJ1-2; 8 bases match TRBD1. The CDR3 contains 17 residues. With V trimmed by 4 bases and J by 4 bases, 15 bases remained unmatched. CDR1 SGHNT and CDR2 YYREEE come from the germline V gene (reference sequence). CDR3 sequence reads: CASSHGQGARLVYGYTF. DNA of the CDR3: TGTGCCAGCAGCCACGGCCAGGGGGCCCGTCTAGTCTATGGCTACACCTTC.

V gene TRBV30 combines with J gene TRBJ1-5, with D maybe TRBD1 (6 bases). The CDR3 contains 16 residues. V lost 0 bases and J 9 bases, leaving 21 bases between the germline ends. Germline CDR1 GTSNPN, CDR2 SVGIG (reference sequence). This CDR3 is CAWSVQKGQFRWPQHF. Written as DNA, the CDR3 is TGTGCCTGGAGTGTACAGAAAGGACAGTTTAGGTGGCCCCAGCATTTT.

The rearrangement joins TRBV3-1 (or the pseudogene TRBV3-2) to TRBJ2-3, with 10 bases aligning to TRBD2. The CDR3 totals 17 residues. Looked up from germline, CDR1 is LGHDT and CDR2 is YNNKEL (reference sequence). V dropped 4 bases and J dropped 6; count of bases not matched to a gene: 13. In DNA, the CDR3 is TGTGCCAGCAGCCCCCTGGGAGCGGGGGGGCCTCGGGATACGCAGTATTTT. Translated: CASSPLGAGGPRDTQYF.

The rearrangement links TRBV7-9 to TRBJ1-1, with D hard to call. Trimming cost V 9 bases and J 1 base, with 9 bases left between them. Per germline, CDR1 SEHNR and CDR2 FQNEAQ (reference sequence). The CDR3 contains 12 residues. DNA of the CDR3: TGTGCCAGTTCTAGGGAGAACACTGAAGCTTTCTTT. Amino acids: CASSRENTEAFF.

This clone was found once. The J gene is TRBJ1-3, the V gene TRBV7-2; D may be TRBD1 (6 bases). V shed 1 base and J shed 2 bases, with 15 bases lying between them. Germline values: CDR1 SGHTA, CDR2 FQGNSA. This CDR3 is built from 17 residues. This CDR3 is CASSLDRQGYAGNTIYF. CDR3 DNA: TGTGCCAGCAGCTTAGATCGCCAGGGGTATGCTGGAAACACCATATATTTT.

V and J are TRBV5-5 and TRBJ2-2, with TRBD2 matching 8 bases. This CDR3 has 17 residues. The germline V gene encodes CDR1 SGHKS and CDR2 YYEKEE (reference sequence). V shed 3 bases and J 0 bases; nucleotides not matched to a gene: 7. The CDR3 DNA reads as TGTGCCAGCAGCTCCCCCGCTAGCGGGTCGAACACCGGGGAGCTGTTTTTT. It yields the protein CASSSPASGSNTGELFF. Using reference TRBV5-5 and TRBJ2-2 for the parts outside the CDR3, the full variable domain is DAGVTQSPTHLIKTRGQQVTLRCSPISGHKSVSWYQQVLGQGPQFIFQYYEKEERGRGNFPDRFSARQFPNYSSELNVNALLLGDSALYLCASSSPASGSNTGELFFGEGSRLTVL.

The CDR3 is CASSIGGTNQPQHF. The CDR3 nucleotides are TGTGCCAGTAGTATTGGGGGTACCAATCAGCCCCAGCATTTT. The chain joins TRBV19 to TRBJ1-5; D perhaps matches TRBD1 (5 bases). Germline V gives CDR1 LNHDA, CDR2 SQIVND (reference sequence). V lost 3 bases and J 3 bases, leaving 9 bases between the germline ends. CDR3 length: 14 amino acids.

The chain joins TRBV15 to TRBJ2-2; 9 bases agree with TRBD1. There are 16 residues in the CDR3. Germline CDR1 and CDR2: LNHNV and YYDKDF (reference sequence). Trimming cost V 5 bases and J 7 bases; bases outside gene matches: 11. The chain's CDR3 is CATSFLRDRVDGELFF. Here the CDR3 DNA reads TGTGCCACCAGCTTCCTCCGGGACAGGGTGGACGGGGAGCTGTTTTTT.

This clone has a handful of counts. This sequence joins TRBV3-1 (or the pseudogene TRBV3-2) and TRBJ2-1, with D unresolved. CDR1 LGHDT and CDR2 YNNKEL come from the germline V gene (reference sequence). CDR3 length: 13 residues. Trimming left V 1 base short and J 8 bases short, with 9 bases between. CDR3 sequence: CASSQALSHEQFF. CDR3 nucleotide sequence: TGTGCCAGCAGCCAAGCCCTTAGCCATGAGCAGTTCTTC.

The V and J genes are TRBV28 and TRBJ2-7, with D possibly being TRBD1 (6 bases). Germline V CDR1 and CDR2: MDHEN, SYDVKM. V lost 4 bases to trimming and J lost 1 base, with 14 bases between them. There are 15 residues in the CDR3. The CDR3 region is CASSSAAGASYEQYF. In DNA form, the CDR3 reads TGTGCCAGCAGTTCCGCGGCAGGGGCATCCTACGAGCAGTACTTC.

The chain recombines TRBV7-9 with TRBJ1-1, with D possibly being TRBD1 (6 bases). Germline lookup yields CDR1 SEHNR and CDR2 FQNEAQ (reference sequence). The CDR3 loop spans 13 amino acids. The ends were cut back, 1 base at V and 4 bases at J, with 7 bases in the middle. CDR3 amino acids: CASSLGGGTEAFF. DNA of the CDR3: TGTGCCAGCAGCTTAGGAGGGGGCACTGAAGCTTTCTTT.

The V gene is TRBV5-8, the J gene TRBJ2-3; D is ambiguous. V lost 5 bases to trimming and J lost 4 bases, with 11 bases between them. The CDR3 length is 13 residues. Germline V CDR1 and CDR2: SGHTS, YDEGEE. CDR3: CASSLGLADTQYF. CDR3 DNA sequence: TGTGCCAGCAGTCTGGGGTTGGCAGATACGCAGTATTTT.

This sequence joins TRBV30 and TRBJ2-3; 7 bases are shared with TRBD2. CDR3 length equals 15 residues. Unmatched junction bases numbered 6, after V lost 3 bases and J lost 0 bases. Germline values: CDR1 GTSNPN, CDR2 SVGIG (reference sequence). The CDR3 loop is CAWSANSGSTDTQYF. As DNA, the CDR3 is TGTGCCTGGAGCGCCAATAGCGGGAGCACAGATACGCAGTATTTT.

This sequence joins TRBV2 and TRBJ1-6; no definite D call. The CDR3 extends over 15 amino acids. V was clipped by 2 bases and J by 6 bases, with 11 bases between them. Per the germline V gene, CDR1 is SNHLY and CDR2 is FYNNEI. The CDR3 here is CASSERPAGNSPLHF. The CDR3 region has the DNA TGTGCCAGCAGTGAACGTCCGGCCGGTAATTCACCCCTCCACTTT. Drawing the rest from reference TRBV2 and TRBJ1-6, the complete variable domain is EPEVTQTPSHQVTQMGQEVILRCVPISNHLYFYWYRQILGQKVEFLVSFYNNEISEKSEIFDDQFSVERPDGSNFTLKIRSTKLEDSAMYFCASSERPAGNSPLHFGNGTRLTVT.